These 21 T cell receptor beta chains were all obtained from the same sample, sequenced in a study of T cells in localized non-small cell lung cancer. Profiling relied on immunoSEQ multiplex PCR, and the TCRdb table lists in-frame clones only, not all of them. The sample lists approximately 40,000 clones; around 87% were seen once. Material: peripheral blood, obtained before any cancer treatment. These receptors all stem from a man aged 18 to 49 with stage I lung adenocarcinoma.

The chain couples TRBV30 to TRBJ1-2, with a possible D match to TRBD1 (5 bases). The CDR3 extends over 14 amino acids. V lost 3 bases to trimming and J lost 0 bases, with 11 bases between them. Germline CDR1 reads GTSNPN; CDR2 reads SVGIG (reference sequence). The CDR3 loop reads CAWRAGNTNYGYTF. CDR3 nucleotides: TGTGCCTGGAGAGCAGGGAATACTAACTATGGCTACACCTTC.

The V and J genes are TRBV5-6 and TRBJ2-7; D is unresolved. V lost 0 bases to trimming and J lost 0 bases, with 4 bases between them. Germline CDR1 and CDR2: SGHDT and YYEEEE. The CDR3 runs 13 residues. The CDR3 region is CASSLEDSYEQYF. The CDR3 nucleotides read TGTGCCAGCAGCTTGGAGGACTCCTACGAGCAGTACTTC. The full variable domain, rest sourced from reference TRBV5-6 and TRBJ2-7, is DAGVTQSPTHLIKTRGQQVTLRCSPKSGHDTVSWYQQALGQGPQFIFQYYEEEERQRGNFPDRFSGHQFPNYSSELNVNALLLGDSALYLCASSLEDSYEQYFGPGTRLTVT.

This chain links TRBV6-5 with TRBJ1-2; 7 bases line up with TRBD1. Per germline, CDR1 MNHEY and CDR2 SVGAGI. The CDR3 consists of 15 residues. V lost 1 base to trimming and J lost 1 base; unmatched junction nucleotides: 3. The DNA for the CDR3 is TGTGCCAGCAGTTACTTCGCAGGGGGTAACTATGGCTACACCTTC. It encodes CASSYFAGGNYGYTF.

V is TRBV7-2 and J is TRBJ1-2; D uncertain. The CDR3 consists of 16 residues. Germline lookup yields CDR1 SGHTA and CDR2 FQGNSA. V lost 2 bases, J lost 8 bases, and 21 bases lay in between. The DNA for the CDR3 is TGTGCCAGCAGCTTATTCTACGCCGAGGTTAATTCCGGCTACACCTTC. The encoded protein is CASSLFYAEVNSGYTF.

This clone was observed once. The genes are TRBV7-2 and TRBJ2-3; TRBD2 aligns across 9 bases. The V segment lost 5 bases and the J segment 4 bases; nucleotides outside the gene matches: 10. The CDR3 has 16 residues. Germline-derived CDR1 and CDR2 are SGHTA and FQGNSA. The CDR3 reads CASSPMGGGAPDTQYF. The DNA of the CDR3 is TGTGCCAGCAGCCCCATGGGCGGGGGGGCGCCAGATACGCAGTATTTT.

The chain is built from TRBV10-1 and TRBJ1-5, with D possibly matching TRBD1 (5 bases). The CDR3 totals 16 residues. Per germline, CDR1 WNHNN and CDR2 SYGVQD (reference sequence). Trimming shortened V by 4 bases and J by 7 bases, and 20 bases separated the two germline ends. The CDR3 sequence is CASSGKRDSTVQPQHF. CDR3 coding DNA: TGCGCCAGCAGTGGTAAACGAGACAGTACAGTCCAGCCCCAGCATTTT.

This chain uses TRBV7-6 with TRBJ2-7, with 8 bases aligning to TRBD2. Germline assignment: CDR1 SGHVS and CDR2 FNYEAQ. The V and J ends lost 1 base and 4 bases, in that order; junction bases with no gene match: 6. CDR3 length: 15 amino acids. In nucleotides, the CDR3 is TGTGCCAGCAGCTTAGGGGCGGGAGGTATTTACGAGCAGTACTTC. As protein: CASSLGAGGIYEQYF.

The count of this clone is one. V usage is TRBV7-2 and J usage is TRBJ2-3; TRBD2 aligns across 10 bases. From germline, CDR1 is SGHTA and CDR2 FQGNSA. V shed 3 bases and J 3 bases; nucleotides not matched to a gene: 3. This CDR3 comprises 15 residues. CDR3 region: CASSFSSGGTDTQYF. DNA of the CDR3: TGTGCCAGCAGCTTTTCTAGCGGGGGAACAGATACGCAGTATTTT.

The CDR3: CASSFRPLGQETQYF. The CDR3 nucleotides are TGTGCCAGCAGTTTTCGACCCTTGGGCCAAGAGACCCAGTACTTC. The genes are TRBV28 and TRBJ2-5; D gene uncertain. This CDR3 region has 15 residues. The V gene lost 3 bases and the J gene lost 1 base, with 12 bases spanning the gap. Germline CDR1 MDHEN, CDR2 SYDVKM. Filled out from reference TRBV28 and TRBJ2-5, the complete variable domain reads DVKVTQSSRYLVKRTGEKVFLECVQDMDHENMFWYRQDPGLGLRLIYFSYDVKMKEKGDIPEGYSVSREKKERFSLILESASTNQTSMYLCASSFRPLGQETQYFGPGTRLLVL.

In nucleotides, the CDR3 is TGTGCCAGCAGCAAAGGTCGACAGGGGGATCAGCCCCAGCATTTT. This sequence encodes CASSKGRQGDQPQHF. V gene TRBV21-1 combines with J gene TRBJ1-5; TRBD1 was called by the table and not checked on the DNA. TRBV21-1 is labeled a pseudogene. The CDR3 is 15 amino acids.

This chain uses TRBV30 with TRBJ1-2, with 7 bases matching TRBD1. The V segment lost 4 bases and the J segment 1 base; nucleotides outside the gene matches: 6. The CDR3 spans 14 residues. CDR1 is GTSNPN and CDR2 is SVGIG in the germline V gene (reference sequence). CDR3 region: CAWTPGQSNYGYTF. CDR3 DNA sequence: TGTGCCTGGACTCCGGGACAGAGTAACTATGGCTACACCTTC.

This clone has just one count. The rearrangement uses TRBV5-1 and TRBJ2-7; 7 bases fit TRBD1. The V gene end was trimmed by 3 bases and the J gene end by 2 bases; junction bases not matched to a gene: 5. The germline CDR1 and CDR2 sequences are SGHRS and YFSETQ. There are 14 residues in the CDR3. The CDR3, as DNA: TGCGCCAGCAGCTCGGGACAGATACCCTACGAGCAGTACTTC. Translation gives CASSSGQIPYEQYF.

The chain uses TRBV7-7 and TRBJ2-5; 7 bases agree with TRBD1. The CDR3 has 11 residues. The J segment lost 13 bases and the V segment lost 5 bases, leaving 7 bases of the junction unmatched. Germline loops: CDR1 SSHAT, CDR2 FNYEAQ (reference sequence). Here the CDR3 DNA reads TGTGCCAGCAGCCCCGGGACAGCTATGTACTTC. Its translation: CASSPGTAMYF.

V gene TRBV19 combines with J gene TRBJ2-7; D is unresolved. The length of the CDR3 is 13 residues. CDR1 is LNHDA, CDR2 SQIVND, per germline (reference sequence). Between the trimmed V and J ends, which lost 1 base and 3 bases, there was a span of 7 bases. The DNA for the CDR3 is TGTGCCAGTAGTATAGCGGCCAGCTACGAGCAGTACTTC. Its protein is CASSIAASYEQYF.

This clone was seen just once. Written as DNA, the CDR3 is TGTGCCAGCAGCCCCGCCGGACAGACCGCTGGAAACACCATATATTTT. Translating it yields CASSPAGQTAGNTIYF. The V and J genes are TRBV7-2 and TRBJ1-3; tentatively, D is TRBD1 (6 bases). V was trimmed by 5 bases and J by 2 bases, leaving 16 bases between them. Germline V gene sequence: CDR1 SGHTA, CDR2 FQGNSA. The CDR3 is 16 amino acids.

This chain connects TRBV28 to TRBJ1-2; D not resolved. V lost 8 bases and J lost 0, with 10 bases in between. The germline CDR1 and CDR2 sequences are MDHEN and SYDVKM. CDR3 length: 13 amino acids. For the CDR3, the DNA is TGTGCCAGCGAAGACGGAACTAACTATGGCTACACCTTC. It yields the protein CASEDGTNYGYTF.

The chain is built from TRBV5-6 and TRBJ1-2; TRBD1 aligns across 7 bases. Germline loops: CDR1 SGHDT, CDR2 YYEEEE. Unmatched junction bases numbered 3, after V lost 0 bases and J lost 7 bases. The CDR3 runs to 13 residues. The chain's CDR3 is CASSLGQGRGYTF. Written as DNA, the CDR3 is TGTGCCAGCAGCTTGGGACAGGGACGTGGCTACACCTTC.

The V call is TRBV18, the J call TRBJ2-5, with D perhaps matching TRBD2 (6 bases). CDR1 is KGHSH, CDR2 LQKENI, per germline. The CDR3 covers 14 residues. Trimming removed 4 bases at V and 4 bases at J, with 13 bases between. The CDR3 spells CASSLIRGGETQYF. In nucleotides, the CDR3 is TGTGCCAGCTCACTAATAAGGGGAGGAGAGACCCAGTACTTC.

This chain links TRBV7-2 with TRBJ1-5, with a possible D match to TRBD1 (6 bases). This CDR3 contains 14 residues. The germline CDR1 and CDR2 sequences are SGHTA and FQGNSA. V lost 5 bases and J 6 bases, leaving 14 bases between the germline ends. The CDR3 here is CASSLGGSPQPQHF. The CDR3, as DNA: TGTGCCAGCAGCCTAGGGGGATCGCCTCAGCCCCAGCATTTT. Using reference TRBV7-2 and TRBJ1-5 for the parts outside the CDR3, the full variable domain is GAGVSQSPSNKVTEKGKDVELRCDPISGHTALYWYRQSLGQGLEFLIYFQGNSAPDKSGLPSDRFSAERTGGSVSTLTIQRTQQEDSAVYLCASSLGGSPQPQHFGDGTRLSIL.

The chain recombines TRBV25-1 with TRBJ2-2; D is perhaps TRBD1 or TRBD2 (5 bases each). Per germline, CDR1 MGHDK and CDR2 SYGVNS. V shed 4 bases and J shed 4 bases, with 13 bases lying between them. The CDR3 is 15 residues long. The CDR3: CASSGQGGGTGELFF. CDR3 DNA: TGTGCCAGCAGTGGGCAGGGCGGAGGCACCGGGGAGCTGTTTTTT.

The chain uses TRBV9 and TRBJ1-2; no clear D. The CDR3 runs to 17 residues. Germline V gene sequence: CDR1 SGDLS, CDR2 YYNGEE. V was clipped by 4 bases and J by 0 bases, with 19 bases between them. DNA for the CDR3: TGTGCCAGCAGCCAGCGGGGAGGGTCTACCTCTAACTATGGCTACACCTTC. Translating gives CASSQRGGSTSNYGYTF. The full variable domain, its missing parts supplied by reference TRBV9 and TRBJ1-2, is DSGVTQTPKHLITATGQRVTLRCSPRSGDLSVYWYQQSLDQGLQFLIQYYNGEERAKGNILERFSAQQFPDLHSELNLSSLELGDSALYFCASSQRGGSTSNYGYTFGSGTRLTVV.